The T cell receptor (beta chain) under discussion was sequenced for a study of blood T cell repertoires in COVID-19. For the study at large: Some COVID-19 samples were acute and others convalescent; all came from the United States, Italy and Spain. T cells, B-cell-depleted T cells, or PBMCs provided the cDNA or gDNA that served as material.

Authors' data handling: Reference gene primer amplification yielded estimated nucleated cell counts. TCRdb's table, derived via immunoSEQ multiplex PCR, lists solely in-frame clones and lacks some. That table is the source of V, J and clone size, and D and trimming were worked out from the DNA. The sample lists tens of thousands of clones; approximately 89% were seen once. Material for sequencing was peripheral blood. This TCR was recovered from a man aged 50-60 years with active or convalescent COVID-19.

DNA of the CDR3: TGTGCCACCAGTGACACTACGCAGAACACCGGGGAGCTGTTTTTT. This translates into CATSDTTQNTGELFF. The chain recombines TRBV24-1 with TRBJ2-2, with D hard to call. Deletions cut 4 bases from V and 1 base from J, with 9 bases between. The CDR3 contains 15 residues. Germline-derived CDR1 and CDR2 are KGHDR and SFDVKD.